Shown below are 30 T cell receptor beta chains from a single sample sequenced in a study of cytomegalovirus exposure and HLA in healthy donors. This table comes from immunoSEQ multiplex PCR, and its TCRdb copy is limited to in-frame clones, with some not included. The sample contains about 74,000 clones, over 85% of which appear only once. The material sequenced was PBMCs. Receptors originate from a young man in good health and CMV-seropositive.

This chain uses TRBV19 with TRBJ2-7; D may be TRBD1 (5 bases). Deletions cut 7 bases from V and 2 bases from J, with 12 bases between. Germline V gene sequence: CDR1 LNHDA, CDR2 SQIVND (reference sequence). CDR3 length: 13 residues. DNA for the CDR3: TGTGCCAGTACTCGAGACAGCACCTACGAGCAGTACTTC. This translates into CASTRDSTYEQYF.

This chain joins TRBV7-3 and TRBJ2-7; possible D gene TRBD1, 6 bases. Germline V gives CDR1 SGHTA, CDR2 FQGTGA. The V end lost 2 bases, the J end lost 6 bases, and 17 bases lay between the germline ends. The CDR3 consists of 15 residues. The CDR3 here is CASSLGVDSPGEQYF. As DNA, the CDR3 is TGTGCCAGCAGCTTAGGGGTGGACAGCCCCGGCGAGCAGTACTTC.

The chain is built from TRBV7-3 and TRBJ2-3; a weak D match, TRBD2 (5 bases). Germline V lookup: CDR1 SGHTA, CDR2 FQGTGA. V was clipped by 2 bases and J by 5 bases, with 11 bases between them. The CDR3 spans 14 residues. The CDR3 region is CASSLDPGIDTQYF. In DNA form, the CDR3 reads TGTGCCAGCAGCTTAGACCCCGGGATAGATACGCAGTATTTT.

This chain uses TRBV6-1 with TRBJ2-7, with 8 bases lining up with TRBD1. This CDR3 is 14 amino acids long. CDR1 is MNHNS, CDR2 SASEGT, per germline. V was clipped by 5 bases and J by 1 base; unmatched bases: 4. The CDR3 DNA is TGTGCCAGCAGTTTGCAGGGGGCTTCCTACGAGCAGTACTTC. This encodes CASSLQGASYEQYF.

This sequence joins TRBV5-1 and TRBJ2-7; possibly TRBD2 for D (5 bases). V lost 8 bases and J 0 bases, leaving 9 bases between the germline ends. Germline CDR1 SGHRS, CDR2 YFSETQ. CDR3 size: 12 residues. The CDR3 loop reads CASSAGSYEQYF. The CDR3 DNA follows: TGCGCCAGTTCGGCGGGCTCCTACGAGCAGTACTTC.

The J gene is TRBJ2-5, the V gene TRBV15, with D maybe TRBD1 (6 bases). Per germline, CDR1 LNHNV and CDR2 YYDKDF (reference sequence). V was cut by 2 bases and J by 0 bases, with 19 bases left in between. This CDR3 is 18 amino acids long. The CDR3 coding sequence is TGTGCCACCAGCAGACGGCAGGGGCCCTTTATGTACCAAGAGACCCAGTACTTC. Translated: CATSRRQGPFMYQETQYF.

In DNA form, the CDR3 reads TGTGCCAGCAGCCCTTACTTCGACAAGGGAGACACTGAAGCTTTCTTT. Its translation: CASSPYFDKGDTEAFF. J is TRBJ1-1 and V is TRBV7-9; no definite D call. Germline CDR1 reads SEHNR; CDR2 reads FQNEAQ (reference sequence). This CDR3 has 16 residues. V was trimmed by 5 bases and J by 3 bases, leaving 19 bases between them.

The DNA for the CDR3 is TGTGCCAGCAGTGATAGAGACAGGGCCGTAGATACGCAGTATTTT. It translates to CASSDRDRAVDTQYF. This rearrangement joins TRBV2 to TRBJ2-3, with TRBD1 matching 7 bases. The CDR3 totals 15 residues. Germline V CDR1 and CDR2: SNHLY, FYNNEI. The J segment lost 5 bases and the V segment lost 3 bases, leaving 8 bases of the junction unmatched.

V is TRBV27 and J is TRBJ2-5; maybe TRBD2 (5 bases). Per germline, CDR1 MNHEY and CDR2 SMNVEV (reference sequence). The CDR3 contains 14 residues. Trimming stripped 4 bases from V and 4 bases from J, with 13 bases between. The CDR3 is CASSSSRGRETQYF. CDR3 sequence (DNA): TGTGCCAGCAGTTCCAGTCGAGGGAGAGAGACCCAGTACTTC.

This CDR3 reads CASSLKSRLLGNIQYF. The DNA for the CDR3 is TGTGCCAGCAGCCTAAAGTCAAGACTCCTCGGGAACATTCAGTACTTC. The chain employs TRBV7-2 and TRBJ2-4; D ambiguous. The CDR3 has 16 amino acids. Germline loops: CDR1 SGHTA, CDR2 FQGNSA. V dropped 5 bases and J dropped 7 bases, with 21 bases sitting between them. Full variable domain (rest looked up from reference TRBV7-2 and TRBJ2-4): GAGVSQSPSNKVTEKGKDVELRCDPISGHTALYWYRQSLGQGLEFLIYFQGNSAPDKSGLPSDRFSAERTGGSVSTLTIQRTQQEDSAVYLCASSLKSRLLGNIQYFGAGTRLSVL.

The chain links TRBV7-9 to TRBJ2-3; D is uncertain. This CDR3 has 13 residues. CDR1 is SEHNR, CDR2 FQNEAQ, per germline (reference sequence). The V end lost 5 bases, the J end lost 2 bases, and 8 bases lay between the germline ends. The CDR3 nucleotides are TGTGCCAGCAGCCCCGGGTCCACAGATACGCAGTATTTT. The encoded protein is CASSPGSTDTQYF. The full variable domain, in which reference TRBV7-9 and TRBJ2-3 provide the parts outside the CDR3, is DTGVSQNPRHKITKRGQNVTFRCDPISEHNRLYWYRQTLGQGPEFLTYFQNEAQLEKSRLLSDRFSAERPKGSFSTLEIQRTEQGDSAMYLCASSPGSTDTQYFGPGTRLTVL.

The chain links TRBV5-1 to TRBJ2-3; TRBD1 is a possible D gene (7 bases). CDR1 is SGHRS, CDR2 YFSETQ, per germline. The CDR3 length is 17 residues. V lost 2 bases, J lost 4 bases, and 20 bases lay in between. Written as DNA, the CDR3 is TGCGCCAGCAGCTTTACTCACAGGGGCTCGGGGGCAGATACGCAGTATTTT. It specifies CASSFTHRGSGADTQYF. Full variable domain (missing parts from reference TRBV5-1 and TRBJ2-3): KAGVTQTPRYLIKTRGQQVTLSCSPISGHRSVSWYQQTPGQGLQFLFEYFSETQRNKGNFPGRFSGRQFSNSRSEMNVSTLELGDSALYLCASSFTHRGSGADTQYFGPGTRLTVL.

The CDR3 spells CASSSGTDEQFF. CDR3 in DNA: TGTGCCAGCAGTTCAGGGACAGATGAGCAGTTCTTC. The chain combines TRBV2 with TRBJ2-1; TRBD1 agrees at 7 bases. CDR3 length equals 12 residues. Germline trimming cut 5 bases from V and 8 bases from J; bases unmatched to any gene: 3. Germline V gene sequence: CDR1 SNHLY, CDR2 FYNNEI.

The CDR3 nucleotides are TGTGCCATCAGTGAGCTTGCAGGGGGGCAGGCTGGAAACACCATATATTTT. This sequence encodes CAISELAGGQAGNTIYF. The chain carries TRBV10-3 and TRBJ1-3, with 7 nucleotides matching TRBD1. The length of the CDR3 is 17 residues. The V segment lost 2 bases and the J segment 2 bases; nucleotides outside the gene matches: 9. CDR1 is ENHRY and CDR2 is SYGVKD in the germline V gene.

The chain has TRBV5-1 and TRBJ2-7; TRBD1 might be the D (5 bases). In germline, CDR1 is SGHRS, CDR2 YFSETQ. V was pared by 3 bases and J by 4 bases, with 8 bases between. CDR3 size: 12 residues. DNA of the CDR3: TGCGCCAGCAGCTCCCAGGGTTACGAGCAGTACTTC. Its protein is CASSSQGYEQYF.

The CDR3 spells CASRDSFNQPQHF. The CDR3 DNA is TGTGCCAGCAGAGACAGTTTCAATCAGCCCCAGCATTTT. V usage is TRBV25-1 and J usage is TRBJ1-5, with D perhaps matching TRBD1 (5 bases). V was pared by 6 bases and J by 3 bases, with 9 bases between. Germline CDR1 MGHDK, CDR2 SYGVNS. The CDR3 has 13 residues.

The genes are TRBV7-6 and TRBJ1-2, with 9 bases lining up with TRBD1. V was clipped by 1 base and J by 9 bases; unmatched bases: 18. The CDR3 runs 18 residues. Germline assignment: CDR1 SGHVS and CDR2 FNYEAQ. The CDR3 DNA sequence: TGTGCCAGCAGCTTAGTACCGGGACAGGGACCCGGCTCTATTAGCTACACCTTC. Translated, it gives CASSLVPGQGPGSISYTF.

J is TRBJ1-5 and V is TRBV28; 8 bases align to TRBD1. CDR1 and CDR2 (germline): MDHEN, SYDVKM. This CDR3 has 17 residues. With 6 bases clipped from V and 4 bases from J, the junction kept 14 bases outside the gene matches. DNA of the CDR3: TGTGCCAGCAGCCCCCGATCTTGGACAGGGACTAATCAGCCCCAGCATTTT. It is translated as CASSPRSWTGTNQPQHF.

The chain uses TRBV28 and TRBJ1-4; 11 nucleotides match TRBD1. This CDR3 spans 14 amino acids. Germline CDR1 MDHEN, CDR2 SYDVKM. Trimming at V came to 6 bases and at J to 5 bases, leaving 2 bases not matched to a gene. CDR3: CASSGDRGNEKLFF. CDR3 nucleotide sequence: TGTGCCAGCAGCGGGGACAGGGGGAATGAAAAACTGTTTTTT.

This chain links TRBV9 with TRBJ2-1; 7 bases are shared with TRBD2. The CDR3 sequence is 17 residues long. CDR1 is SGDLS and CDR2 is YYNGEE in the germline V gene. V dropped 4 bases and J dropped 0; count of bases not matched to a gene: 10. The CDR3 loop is CASSFPASGSSYNEQFF. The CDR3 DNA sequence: TGTGCCAGCAGCTTCCCGGCTAGCGGAAGCTCCTACAATGAGCAGTTCTTC.

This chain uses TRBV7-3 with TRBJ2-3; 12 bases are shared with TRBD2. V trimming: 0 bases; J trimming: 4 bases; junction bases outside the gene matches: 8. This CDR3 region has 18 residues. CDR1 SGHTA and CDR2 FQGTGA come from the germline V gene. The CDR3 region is CASSLTGLAGTFADTQYF. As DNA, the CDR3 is TGTGCCAGCAGCTTAACTGGACTAGCGGGAACGTTCGCAGATACGCAGTATTTT.

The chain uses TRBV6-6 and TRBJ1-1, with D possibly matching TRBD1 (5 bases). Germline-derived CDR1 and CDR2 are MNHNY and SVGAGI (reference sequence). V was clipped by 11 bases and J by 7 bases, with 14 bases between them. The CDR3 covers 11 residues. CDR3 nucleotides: TGTGCCTCCCTGGTCGGGGGTGAAGCTTTCTTT. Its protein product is CASLVGGEAFF.

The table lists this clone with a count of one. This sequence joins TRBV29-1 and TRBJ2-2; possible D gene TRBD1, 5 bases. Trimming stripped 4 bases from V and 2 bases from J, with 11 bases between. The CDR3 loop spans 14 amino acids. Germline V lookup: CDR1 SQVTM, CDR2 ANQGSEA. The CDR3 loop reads CSVVPGQNTGELFF. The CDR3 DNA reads TGCAGCGTTGTGCCAGGGCAAAACACCGGGGAGCTGTTTTTT.

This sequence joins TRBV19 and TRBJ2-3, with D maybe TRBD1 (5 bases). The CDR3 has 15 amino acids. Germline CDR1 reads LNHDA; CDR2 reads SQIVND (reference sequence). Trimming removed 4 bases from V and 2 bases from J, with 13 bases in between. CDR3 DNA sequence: TGTGCCAGTAGTAGCTACAGGCCCCCCACAGATACGCAGTATTTT. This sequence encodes CASSSYRPPTDTQYF.

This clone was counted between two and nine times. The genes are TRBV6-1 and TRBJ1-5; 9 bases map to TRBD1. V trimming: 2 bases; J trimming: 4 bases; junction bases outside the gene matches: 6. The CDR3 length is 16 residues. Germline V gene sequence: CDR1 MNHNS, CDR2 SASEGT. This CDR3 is CASSEMKGTGNQPQHF. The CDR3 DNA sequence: TGTGCCAGCAGTGAAATGAAAGGGACAGGGAATCAGCCCCAGCATTTT.

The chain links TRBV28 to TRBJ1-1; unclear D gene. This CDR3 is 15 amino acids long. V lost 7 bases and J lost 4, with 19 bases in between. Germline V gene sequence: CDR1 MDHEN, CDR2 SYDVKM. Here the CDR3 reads CASTPTLGSGTEAFF. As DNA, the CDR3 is TGTGCCAGCACCCCTACATTGGGCAGTGGCACTGAAGCTTTCTTT. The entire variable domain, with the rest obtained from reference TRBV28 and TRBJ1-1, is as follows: DVKVTQSSRYLVKRTGEKVFLECVQDMDHENMFWYRQDPGLGLRLIYFSYDVKMKEKGDIPEGYSVSREKKERFSLILESASTNQTSMYLCASTPTLGSGTEAFFGQGTRLTVV.

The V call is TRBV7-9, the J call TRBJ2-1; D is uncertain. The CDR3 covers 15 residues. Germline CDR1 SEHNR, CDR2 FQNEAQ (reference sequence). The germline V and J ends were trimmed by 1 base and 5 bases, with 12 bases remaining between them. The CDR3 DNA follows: TGTGCCAGCAGCTTAGTATTTTCCAGTAACAATGAGCAGTTCTTC. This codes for CASSLVFSSNNEQFF.

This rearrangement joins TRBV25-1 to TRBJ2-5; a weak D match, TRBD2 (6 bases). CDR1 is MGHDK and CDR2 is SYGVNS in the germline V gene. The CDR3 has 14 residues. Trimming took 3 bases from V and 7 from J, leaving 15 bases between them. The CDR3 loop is CASSDMGGEGTQYF. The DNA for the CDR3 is TGTGCCAGCAGTGACATGGGGGGAGAAGGGACCCAGTACTTC.

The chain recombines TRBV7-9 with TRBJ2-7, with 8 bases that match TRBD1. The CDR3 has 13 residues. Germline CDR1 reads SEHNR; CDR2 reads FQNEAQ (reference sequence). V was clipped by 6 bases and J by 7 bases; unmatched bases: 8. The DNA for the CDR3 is TGTGCCAGCAGGGCAGGGGGCCCTTTTGAGCAGTACTTC. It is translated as CASRAGGPFEQYF.

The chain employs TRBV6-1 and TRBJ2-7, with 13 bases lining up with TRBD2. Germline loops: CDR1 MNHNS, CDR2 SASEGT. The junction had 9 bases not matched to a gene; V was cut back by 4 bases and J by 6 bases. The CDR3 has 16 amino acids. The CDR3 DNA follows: TGTGCCAGCAGTGGAGGGACTAGCGGGACGAGGCGCGAGCAGTACTTC. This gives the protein CASSGGTSGTRREQYF.